The T cell receptor beta chain described here comes from a study of PD-L1 blockade in urothelial cancer. Study-wide context: Beginning in about 2014, patients received atezolizumab, given as 1,200 mg intravenously every 3 weeks. Blood underwent analysis 3 weeks (second dose) and 6 weeks after treatment began.

Study results and limitations: Durable benefit accompanied greater 3-week expansion of tumor-associated blood clones.

V gave up 0 bases and J gave up 1 base, with 6 bases separating them. The CDR3 is 13 residues long. CDR1 and CDR2 from the germline V gene are GTSNPN and SVGIG (reference sequence). Time point noted: peripheral blood 6 weeks after treatment start. Produced via immunoSEQ multiplex PCR; TCRdb's table is partial and in-frame only. The table lists about 110,000 clones, under 95% of them singletons. To note about this clone: The antigen is unknown.

The source material was PBMCs, sampled around atezolizumab (anti-PD-L1) treatment. The chain recombines TRBV30 with TRBJ1-1; no firm D call. The clonotype comes from a man between 60 and 75 years old with urothelial cancer. CDR3 coding DNA: TGTGCCTGGAGTGTGGAGAAGAACACTGAAGCTTTCTTT. The encoded protein is CAWSVEKNTEAFF.